A single sample gave rise to the 10 T cell receptor beta chains below, sequenced in a study of blood T cell repertoires in COVID-19. The method was immunoSEQ multiplex PCR; TCRdb's version includes in-frame clones alone and lacks a portion of them. Of fewer than 250,000 clones detected, 70% to 90% appear once; the ten largest clones hold around 3.1%. Sequenced sample: peripheral blood. The receptors come from a man in his 60s with acute or convalescent COVID-19.

The J gene is TRBJ2-7, the V gene TRBV5-4; 14 nucleotides match TRBD2. CDR3 length: 16 amino acids. CDR1 is SGHNT, CDR2 YYREEE, per germline (reference sequence). The junction had 7 bases not matched to a gene; V was cut back by 4 bases and J by 4 bases. In nucleotides, the CDR3 is TGTGCCAGCAGCCCGGAAGGGACTAGCGGGAGATACGAGCAGTACTTC. Translation: CASSPEGTSGRYEQYF. The whole variable domain, remainder taken from reference TRBV5-4 and TRBJ2-7, is ETGVTQSPTHLIKTRGQQVTLRCSSQSGHNTVSWYQQALGQGPQFIFQYYREEENGRGNFPPRFSGLQFPNYSSELNVNALELDDSALYLCASSPEGTSGRYEQYFGPGTRLTVT.

The CDR3 spells CSVEVGYEQYF. The CDR3 bases are TGCAGCGTCGAGGTCGGGTACGAGCAGTACTTC. The chain recombines TRBV29-1 with TRBJ2-7, with D unresolved. Germline values: CDR1 SQVTM, CDR2 ANQGSEA. This CDR3 has 11 residues. V lost 6 bases, J lost 4 bases, and 10 bases lay in between.

This clone turned up a few times. CDR3: CASSPPGWGFGEQYF. CDR3 nucleotide sequence: TGTGCCAGCTCACCACCCGGGTGGGGCTTTGGGGAGCAGTACTTC. This chain links TRBV18 with TRBJ2-7, with D possibly TRBD1 on 5 matching bases. V lost 0 bases and J lost 7, with 16 bases in between. The CDR3 spans 15 residues. Germline lookup yields CDR1 KGHSH and CDR2 LQKENI.

The CDR3 DNA sequence: TGTGCCAGCACTAAAATCGGACAGGGGGATACCGGGGAGCTGTTTTTT. Translating it yields CASTKIGQGDTGELFF. The genes are TRBV18 and TRBJ2-2, with TRBD1 matching 10 bases. The V segment lost 8 bases and the J segment 5 bases; nucleotides outside the gene matches: 11. The germline V gene encodes CDR1 KGHSH and CDR2 LQKENI. This CDR3 is 16 amino acids long.

The CDR3 loop is CASSTQGAYNQPQHF. Here the CDR3 DNA reads TGTGCCAGCAGTACACAGGGGGCATACAATCAGCCCCAGCATTTT. This sequence joins TRBV6-2 or TRBV6-3 and TRBJ1-5; 9 bases are a match to TRBD1. CDR3 size: 15 residues. The junction had 5 bases not matched to a gene; V was cut back by 5 bases and J by 3 bases. Germline CDR1 reads MNHEY; CDR2 reads SVGEGT.

This clone has just one count. The chain couples TRBV13 to TRBJ2-7; 10 bases map to TRBD1. V dropped 2 bases and J dropped 9; count of bases not matched to a gene: 10. The CDR3 length is 15 residues. Germline CDR1 PRHDT, CDR2 FYEKMQ (reference sequence). This chain's CDR3 is CASSLNLGTGVGQYF. CDR3 nucleotides: TGTGCCAGCAGCTTAAACCTAGGGACAGGGGTCGGGCAGTACTTC.

This sequence joins TRBV18 and TRBJ2-7, with TRBD2 matching 7 bases. This CDR3 spans 14 amino acids. Trimming at V came to 3 bases and at J to 5 bases, leaving 7 bases not matched to a gene. CDR1 KGHSH and CDR2 LQKENI come from the germline V gene. Here the CDR3 reads CASSPIGGTHEQYF. For the CDR3, the DNA is TGTGCCAGCTCACCTATCGGGGGGACCCACGAGCAGTACTTC.

V and J are TRBV27 and TRBJ1-2; 9 bases are shared with TRBD1. Germline CDR1 and CDR2: MNHEY and SMNVEV (reference sequence). This CDR3 region has 14 residues. Trimming at V came to 5 bases and at J to 6 bases, leaving 7 bases not matched to a gene. The CDR3 reads CASSPMRTGDGYTF. The CDR3 DNA is TGTGCCAGCAGTCCCATGAGGACAGGGGATGGCTACACCTTC.

The chain combines TRBV28 with TRBJ1-4; a possible D gene is TRBD1 (6 bases). The CDR3 loop spans 15 amino acids. Germline values: CDR1 MDHEN, CDR2 SYDVKM. V shed 1 base and J shed 10 bases, with 16 bases lying between them. The CDR3 DNA follows: TGTGCCAGCAGTTTATCCCGGACAGTACTCGGAAAACTGTTTTTT. Protein sequence: CASSLSRTVLGKLFF.

This sequence joins TRBV2 and TRBJ2-1; D perhaps matches TRBD1 (6 bases). V lost 2 bases and J 4 bases, leaving 12 bases between the germline ends. CDR1 and CDR2 (germline): SNHLY, FYNNEI. This CDR3 has 15 amino acids. Here the CDR3 reads CASSEQGLGYNEQFF. The CDR3 DNA reads TGTGCCAGCAGTGAACAGGGGCTTGGATACAATGAGCAGTTCTTC. Full variable domain (remainder filled in from reference TRBV2 and TRBJ2-1): EPEVTQTPSHQVTQMGQEVILRCVPISNHLYFYWYRQILGQKVEFLVSFYNNEISEKSEIFDDQFSVERPDGSNFTLKIRSTKLEDSAMYFCASSEQGLGYNEQFFGPGTRLTVL.